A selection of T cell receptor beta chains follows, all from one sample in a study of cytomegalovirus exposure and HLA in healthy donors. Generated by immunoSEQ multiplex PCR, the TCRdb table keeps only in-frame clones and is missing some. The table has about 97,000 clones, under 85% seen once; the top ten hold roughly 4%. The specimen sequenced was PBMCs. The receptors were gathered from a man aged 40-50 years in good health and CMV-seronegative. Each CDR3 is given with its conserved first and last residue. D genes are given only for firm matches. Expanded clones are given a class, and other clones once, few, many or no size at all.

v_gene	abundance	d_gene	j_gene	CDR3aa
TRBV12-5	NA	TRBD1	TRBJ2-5	CASGSGQGETQYF
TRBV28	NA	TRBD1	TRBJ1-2	CASTPPPGGIKGYTF
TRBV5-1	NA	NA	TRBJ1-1	CASSHDMSTEAFF
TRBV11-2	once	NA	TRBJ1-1	CASHLTSRVDTEAFF
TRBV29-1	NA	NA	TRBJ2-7	CSVGRGLSYEQYF
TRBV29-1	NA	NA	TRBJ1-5	CSVGGSNNQPQHF
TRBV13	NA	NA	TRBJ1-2	CASSFVSSNYGYTF
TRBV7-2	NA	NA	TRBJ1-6	CASSHRQVDSPLHF
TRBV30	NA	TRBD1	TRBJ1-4	CAWTGGATNEKLFF
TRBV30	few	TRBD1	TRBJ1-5	CAWRGGAVVSNQPQHF
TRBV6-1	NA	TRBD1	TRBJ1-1	CASSEPRDRGYDPEAFF
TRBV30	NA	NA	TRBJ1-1	CAWTGGGTEAFF
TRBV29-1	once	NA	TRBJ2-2	CSVVGGAGELFF
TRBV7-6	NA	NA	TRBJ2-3	CASRRAATDTQYF
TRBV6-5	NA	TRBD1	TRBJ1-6	CASSLTTGGYNSPLHF
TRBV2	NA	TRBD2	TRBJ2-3	CASIRTSGLTDTQYF
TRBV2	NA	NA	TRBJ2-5	CATTSTETQYF
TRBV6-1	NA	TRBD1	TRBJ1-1	CASSSRTGLLAFF
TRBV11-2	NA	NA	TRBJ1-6	CASTPRPTEPPTYNSPLHF
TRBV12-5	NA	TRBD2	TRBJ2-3	CASGLAPLTKTSGVTDTQYF
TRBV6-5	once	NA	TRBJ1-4	CASSLDRTNEKLFF
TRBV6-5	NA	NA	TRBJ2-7	CASSYSPGKGYEQYF
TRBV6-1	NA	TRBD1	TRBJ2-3	CASSEGQGSDTQYF
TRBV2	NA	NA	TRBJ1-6	CASSESGGRNSPLHF
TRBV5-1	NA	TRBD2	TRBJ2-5	CASSTGTSGGIQETQYF
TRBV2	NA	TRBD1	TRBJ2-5	CASSPRTGGPETQYF
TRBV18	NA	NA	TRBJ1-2	CASSPGSRPDPNYDYTF
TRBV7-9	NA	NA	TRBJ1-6	CASSFGQGQSPLHF
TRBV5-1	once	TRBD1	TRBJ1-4	CASSNQGANEKLFF
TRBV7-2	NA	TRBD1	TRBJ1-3	CASSQRQGSGNTIYF
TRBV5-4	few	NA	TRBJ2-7	CASSLGGYEQYF
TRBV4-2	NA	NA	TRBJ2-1	CASSQVGGGNEQFF
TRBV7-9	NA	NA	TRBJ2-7	CASSLGHIPYEQYF
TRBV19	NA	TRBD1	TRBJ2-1	CASSIRQGSYNEQFF
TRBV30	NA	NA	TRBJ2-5	CAWSTGRETQYF
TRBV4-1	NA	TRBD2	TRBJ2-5	CASSHRGGPQETQYF
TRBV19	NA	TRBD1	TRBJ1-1	CASSNHRQGEAFF
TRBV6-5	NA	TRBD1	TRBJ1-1	CASSSGQPNTEAFF
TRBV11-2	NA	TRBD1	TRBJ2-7	CASTLGQGISYEQYF
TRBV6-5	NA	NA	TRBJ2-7	CASSPPRENEQYF
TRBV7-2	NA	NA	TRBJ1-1	CASSFSHRQNTEAFF
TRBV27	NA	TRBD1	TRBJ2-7	CASGVGTGVYEQYF
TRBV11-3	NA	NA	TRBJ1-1	CASSLIDTGNTEAFF
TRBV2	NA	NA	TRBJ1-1	CASRAWNTEAFF
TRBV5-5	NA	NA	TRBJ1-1	CASRRTFNTEAFF
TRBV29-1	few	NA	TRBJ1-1	CSVEPPGVNTEAFF
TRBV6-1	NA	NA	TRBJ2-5	CASSENRSPETQYF
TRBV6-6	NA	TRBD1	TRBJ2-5	CASSYGTGAETQYF
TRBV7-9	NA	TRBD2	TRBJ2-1	CASSLGLAGGPIYNEQFF
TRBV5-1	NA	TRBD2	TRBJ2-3	CASSYLAGGPDTQYF
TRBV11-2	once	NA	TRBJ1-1	CASSLALSNTEAFF
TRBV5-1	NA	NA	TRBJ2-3	CASSSPGQTDTQYF
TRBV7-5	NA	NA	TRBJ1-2	CVRSLAGRDWYGYTF
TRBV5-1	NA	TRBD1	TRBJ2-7	CASSHGQGAYEQYF
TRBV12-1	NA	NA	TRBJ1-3	CASSFQGADGNTIYF